Each of the 27 T cell receptor beta chains below was sequenced from the same sample in a study of blood T cell repertoires in COVID-19. Only in-frame clones appear in the TCRdb table, and some are missing; sequencing was by immunoSEQ multiplex PCR. The sample has tens of thousands of clones; approximately 84% are singletons. The specimen was peripheral blood. These receptors all stem from a man aged 45-65 years with acute or convalescent COVID-19.

This clone was recorded once. The chain carries TRBV6-5 and TRBJ2-2; D unresolved. From germline, CDR1 is MNHEY and CDR2 SVGAGI. V lost 6 bases to trimming and J lost 0 bases, with 8 bases between them. This CDR3 contains 14 residues. The DNA for the CDR3 is TGTGCCAGCAGGGCCAGCGCGAACACCGGGGAGCTGTTTTTT. Translation gives CASRASANTGELFF.

The chain recombines TRBV11-2 with TRBJ1-1; tentative D call: TRBD1 (6 bases). V gave up 6 bases and J gave up 0 bases, with 11 bases separating them. The CDR3 covers 14 residues. CDR1 and CDR2 from the germline V gene are SGHAT and FQNNGV. The CDR3 DNA reads as TGTGCCAGCAGACGGGACAACATGAACACTGAAGCTTTCTTT. This translates into CASRRDNMNTEAFF.

This clone has a handful of counts. The rearrangement uses TRBV5-1 and TRBJ2-7; 8 bases align to TRBD2. J lost 0 bases, V lost 5 bases, and 4 bases had no gene match. Germline V lookup: CDR1 SGHRS, CDR2 YFSETQ. This CDR3 has 14 amino acids. CDR3 sequence (DNA): TGCGCCAGCAGGTCGGGGACTAGCTCCTACGAGCAGTACTTC. Amino acid sequence: CASRSGTSSYEQYF.

The chain combines TRBV21-1 with TRBJ2-3; the D call of TRBD1 is as the table states it, not checked on the DNA. TRBV21-1 is a pseudogene segment. CDR3 length equals 13 residues. CDR3 sequence (DNA): TGTGCCAGTCCCCAGGGGGTGGCAGATACGCAGTATTTT. Its translation is CASPQGVADTQYF.

This chain joins TRBV15 and TRBJ1-1, with 9 bases matching TRBD1. V lost 4 bases to trimming and J lost 4 bases; unmatched junction nucleotides: 7. This CDR3 is built from 15 residues. Germline CDR1 LNHNV, CDR2 YYDKDF (reference sequence). CDR3 loop: CATSIPGQGSTEAFF. DNA of the CDR3: TGTGCCACCAGCATCCCGGGACAGGGTTCCACTGAAGCTTTCTTT.

The chain couples TRBV4-1 to TRBJ2-1; the D gene is possibly TRBD2 (6 bases). Deletions cut 3 bases from V and 7 bases from J, with 16 bases between. From germline, CDR1 is MGHRA and CDR2 YSYEKL. This CDR3 has 15 amino acids. The chain's CDR3 is CASSQPGSLGNEQFF. The CDR3 nucleotides are TGCGCCAGCAGCCAGCCCGGGAGTCTGGGGAATGAGCAGTTCTTC.

The chain joins TRBV27 to TRBJ1-6; 7 nucleotides align to TRBD1. Losses at the gene ends were 0 bases for V and 5 bases for J; bases not matched to a gene: 4. Germline V gene lookup returns CDR1 MNHEY and CDR2 SMNVEV (reference sequence). The CDR3 is 16 residues long. CDR3 coding DNA: TGTGCCAGCAGTTTATCTACGACAGGGAATAATTCACCCCTCCACTTT. Amino acid sequence: CASSLSTTGNNSPLHF.

V gene TRBV6-5 combines with J gene TRBJ2-2; tentative D call: TRBD2 (5 bases). The CDR3 totals 12 residues. The germline gives CDR1 MNHEY, CDR2 SVGAGI. V lost 6 bases and J lost 5, with 7 bases in between. CDR3 DNA: TGTGCCAGCAGCCGGGGTACCGGGGAGCTGTTTTTT. It yields the protein CASSRGTGELFF.

The chain uses TRBV5-1 and TRBJ2-5, with 12 bases that match TRBD2. Germline lookup yields CDR1 SGHRS and CDR2 YFSETQ. This CDR3 is 16 amino acids long. V shed 2 bases and J 3 bases; nucleotides not matched to a gene: 5. This CDR3 reads CASSLRLAGVKETQYF. CDR3 coding DNA: TGCGCCAGCAGCTTAAGACTAGCGGGAGTGAAAGAGACCCAGTACTTC. The whole variable domain, remainder taken from reference TRBV5-1 and TRBJ2-5, is KAGVTQTPRYLIKTRGQQVTLSCSPISGHRSVSWYQQTPGQGLQFLFEYFSETQRNKGNFPGRFSGRQFSNSRSEMNVSTLELGDSALYLCASSLRLAGVKETQYFGPGTRLLVL.

This clone was observed once. CDR3 residues: CATSDGQGRKETQYF. DNA for the CDR3: TGTGCCACCAGTGATGGCCAGGGGCGAAAAGAGACCCAGTACTTC. The chain links TRBV24-1 to TRBJ2-5; D might be TRBD1 (6 bases). Trimming shortened V by 3 bases and J by 3 bases, and 13 bases separated the two germline ends. The CDR3 contains 15 residues. CDR1 is KGHDR, CDR2 SFDVKD, per germline.

The V gene is TRBV5-1, the J gene TRBJ1-1; no clear D. Germline CDR1 and CDR2: SGHRS and YFSETQ. This CDR3 is built from 14 residues. Trimming removed 3 bases from V and 1 base from J, with 10 bases in between. This CDR3 reads CASSSFTANTEAFF. In DNA form, the CDR3 reads TGCGCCAGCAGCTCATTTACAGCGAACACTGAAGCTTTCTTT.

The chain combines TRBV23-1 with TRBJ2-1; perhaps TRBD1 as D (5 bases). TRBV23-1 is marked as an open reading frame, function uncertain. With 4 bases removed from V and 1 base from J, the gap between germline ends came to 14 bases. The CDR3 spans 16 residues. The CDR3, as DNA: TGCGCCAGCAGTCTCTTTTCCAGGGTATCCTACAATGAGCAGTTCTTC. Translation gives CASSLFSRVSYNEQFF.

The J gene is TRBJ2-7, the V gene TRBV18; 7 positions agree with TRBD1. CDR1 and CDR2 from the germline V gene are KGHSH and LQKENI. CDR3 length equals 15 residues. V gave up 3 bases and J gave up 1 base; unmatched junction bases: 6. This CDR3 is CASSPPTGKSYEQYF. CDR3 coding DNA: TGTGCCAGCTCACCTCCGACAGGGAAATCCTACGAGCAGTACTTC.

This clone was observed a single time. The chain joins TRBV5-8 to TRBJ2-3, with a possible D match to TRBD1 (6 bases). The CDR3 loop spans 15 amino acids. The V end lost 4 bases, the J end lost 2 bases, and 14 bases lay between the germline ends. The germline V gene has CDR1 SGHTS and CDR2 YDEGEE. Written as DNA, the CDR3 is TGTGCCAGCAGCGTGACGGGACACCTCACAGATACGCAGTATTTT. Amino acid sequence: CASSVTGHLTDTQYF. Complete variable domain (other parts from reference TRBV5-8 and TRBJ2-3): EAGVTQSPTHLIKTRGQQATLRCSPISGHTSVYWYQQALGLGLQFLLWYDEGEERNRGNFPPRFSGRQFPNYSSELNVNALELEDSALYLCASSVTGHLTDTQYFGPGTRLTVL.

The chain combines TRBV7-6 with TRBJ2-2; 9 bases line up with TRBD2. There are 16 residues in the CDR3. CDR1 SGHVS and CDR2 FNYEAQ come from the germline V gene. V shed 5 bases and J 5 bases; nucleotides not matched to a gene: 9. Here the CDR3 reads CASSGAGGLSTGELFF. The CDR3 DNA follows: TGTGCCAGCAGCGGAGCGGGAGGCCTCTCAACCGGGGAGCTGTTTTTT. The full variable domain, rest sourced from reference TRBV7-6 and TRBJ2-2, is GAGVSQSPRYKVTKRGQDVALRCDPISGHVSLYWYRQALGQGPEFLTYFNYEAQQDKSGLPNDRFSAERPEGSISTLTIQRTEQRDSAMYRCASSGAGGLSTGELFFGEGSRLTVL.

DNA for the CDR3: TGTGCCACCAGCAGCACCGGGGGACAAGAGACCCAGTACTTC. This translates into CATSSTGGQETQYF. The J gene is TRBJ2-5, the V gene TRBV15, with D possibly being TRBD2 (6 bases). Between the trimmed V and J ends, which lost 3 bases and 2 bases, there was a span of 10 bases. CDR1 LNHNV and CDR2 YYDKDF come from the germline V gene (reference sequence). The CDR3 length is 14 residues.

The chain has TRBV10-3 and TRBJ1-1; 8 positions match TRBD1. The trim removed 6 bases at V and 5 bases at J, leaving 2 bases unmatched. Germline-derived CDR1 and CDR2 are ENHRY and SYGVKD. The CDR3 totals 12 residues. The chain's CDR3 is CAIRQGETEAFF. The CDR3 nucleotides are TGTGCCATCAGACAGGGGGAAACTGAAGCTTTCTTT.

This chain connects TRBV24-1 to TRBJ1-5, with D possibly TRBD1 on 6 matching bases. The CDR3 extends over 17 amino acids. CDR1 and CDR2 (germline): KGHDR, SFDVKD. Deletions cut 3 bases from V and 0 bases from J, with 14 bases between. Here the CDR3 DNA reads TGTGCCACCAGTGATGCCTCAGGGGTGTATAGCAATCAGCCCCAGCATTTT. Translated: CATSDASGVYSNQPQHF.

This chain connects TRBV21-1 to TRBJ2-5; TRBD2, the table's D call, lacks a check against the DNA. TRBV21-1 is marked as a pseudogene. The CDR3 has 19 residues. The CDR3, as DNA: TGTGCCAGCAGCAAAGAACTTTTAGGACTAGCGGTGTACCAAGAGACCCAGTACTTC. Translation gives CASSKELLGLAVYQETQYF.

This clone was observed a single time. This chain joins TRBV28 and TRBJ1-1; D is possibly TRBD1 (5 bases). This CDR3 has 12 residues. V gave up 5 bases and J gave up 7 bases, with 11 bases separating them. Per germline, CDR1 MDHEN and CDR2 SYDVKM. The DNA for the CDR3 is TGTGCCAGCAGTCAGCCTCAGGGTGAAGCTTTCTTT. It codes for CASSQPQGEAFF.

The chain employs TRBV11-1 and TRBJ2-1; 12 nucleotides match TRBD2. The CDR3 contains 15 residues. Germline lookup yields CDR1 SGHAT and CDR2 FQDESV (reference sequence). The V segment lost 0 bases and the J segment 7 bases; nucleotides outside the gene matches: 1. The CDR3 sequence: CASSLALAGGNEQFF. CDR3 sequence (DNA): TGTGCCAGCAGCTTAGCCCTAGCGGGAGGGAATGAGCAGTTCTTC.

Concerning this clone itself: Distinct nucleotide sequences in the sample also encode this CDR3. The genes are TRBV6-1 and TRBJ1-5; D not resolved. Germline CDR1 and CDR2: MNHNS and SASEGT. The CDR3 has 15 residues. Trimming cost V 1 base and J 0 bases, with 7 bases left between them. The CDR3 protein is CASSEGLNSNQPQHF. DNA for the CDR3: TGTGCCAGCAGTGAAGGACTGAATAGCAATCAGCCCCAGCATTTT.

The rearrangement joins TRBV6-1 to TRBJ2-7, with D unclear. This CDR3 is 13 amino acids long. Per germline, CDR1 MNHNS and CDR2 SASEGT. V lost 3 bases and J lost 7, with 13 bases in between. The CDR3 bases are TGTGCCAGCAGTGATGGCGGCCCGAGGGAGCAGTACTTC. Amino acid sequence: CASSDGGPREQYF.

V is TRBV20-1 and J is TRBJ1-1, with D possibly being TRBD1 (6 bases). CDR1 is DFQATT, CDR2 SNEGSKA, per germline (reference sequence). Between the trimmed V and J ends, which lost 3 bases and 5 bases, there was a span of 13 bases. CDR3 length: 13 amino acids. Here the CDR3 reads CSASAGVMTEAFF. CDR3 nucleotides: TGCAGTGCTAGTGCAGGGGTCATGACTGAAGCTTTCTTT.

The chain is built from TRBV30 and TRBJ2-2, with D possibly matching TRBD2 (5 bases). V gave up 5 bases and J gave up 6 bases, with 13 bases separating them. Germline V gene lookup returns CDR1 GTSNPN and CDR2 SVGIG (reference sequence). The CDR3 is made up of 13 amino acids. CDR3 sequence reads: CAWGTGVPGELFF. The CDR3 nucleotides are TGTGCCTGGGGCACCGGGGTTCCCGGGGAGCTGTTTTTT.

There are a few counts of this clone. The chain carries TRBV28 and TRBJ1-5; 10 nucleotides line up with TRBD1. Per the germline V gene, CDR1 is MDHEN and CDR2 is SYDVKM. CDR3 size: 16 residues. The ends lost 3 bases at V and 2 bases at J; junction bases unmatched: 4. The CDR3: CASSLQGQGRNQPQHF. Written as DNA, the CDR3 is TGTGCCAGCAGTTTGCAGGGACAGGGGCGCAATCAGCCCCAGCATTTT.

The V call is TRBV9, the J call TRBJ2-2, with D perhaps TRBD1 (6 bases). This CDR3 has 14 amino acids. V was cut by 0 bases and J by 3 bases, with 6 bases left in between. The germline V gene encodes CDR1 SGDLS and CDR2 YYNGEE. The CDR3 nucleotides read TGTGCCAGCAGCGTAGACAGGGACACCGGGGAGCTGTTTTTT. It encodes CASSVDRDTGELFF. Filled out from reference TRBV9 and TRBJ2-2, the complete variable domain reads DSGVTQTPKHLITATGQRVTLRCSPRSGDLSVYWYQQSLDQGLQFLIQYYNGEERAKGNILERFSAQQFPDLHSELNLSSLELGDSALYFCASSVDRDTGELFFGEGSRLTVL.